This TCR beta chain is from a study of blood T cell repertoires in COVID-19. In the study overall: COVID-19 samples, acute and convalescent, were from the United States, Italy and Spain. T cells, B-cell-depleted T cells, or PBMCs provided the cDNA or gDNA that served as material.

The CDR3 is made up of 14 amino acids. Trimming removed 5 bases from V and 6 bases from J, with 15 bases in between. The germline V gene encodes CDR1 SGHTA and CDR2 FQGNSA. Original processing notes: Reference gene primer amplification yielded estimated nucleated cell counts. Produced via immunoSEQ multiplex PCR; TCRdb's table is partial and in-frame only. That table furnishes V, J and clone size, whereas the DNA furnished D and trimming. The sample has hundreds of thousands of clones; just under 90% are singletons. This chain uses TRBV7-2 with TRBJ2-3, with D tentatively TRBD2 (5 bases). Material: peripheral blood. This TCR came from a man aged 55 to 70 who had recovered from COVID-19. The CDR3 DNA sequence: TGTGCCAGCAGCCTATCCGGAAGGAGGGATACGCAGTATTTT. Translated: CASSLSGRRDTQYF. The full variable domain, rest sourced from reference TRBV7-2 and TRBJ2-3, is GAGVSQSPSNKVTEKGKDVELRCDPISGHTALYWYRQSLGQGLEFLIYFQGNSAPDKSGLPSDRFSAERTGGSVSTLTIQRTQQEDSAVYLCASSLSGRRDTQYFGPGTRLTVL.